Below, 21 T cell receptor beta chains from the same sample are listed, as sequenced in a study of long-term antiretroviral therapy in people with HIV. immunoSEQ v3.0 was run at survey level. Produced via immunoSEQ multiplex PCR; TCRdb's table is partial and in-frame only. The sample holds 15,000 or so clones, around 90% seen once. Specimen: unsorted PBMCs, collected 6.2 years after starting antiretroviral therapy. These receptors came from a man aged 35 to 55 with HIV.

The chain combines TRBV28 with TRBJ1-5; D gene unclear. Per germline, CDR1 MDHEN and CDR2 SYDVKM. The CDR3 extends over 14 amino acids. V gave up 6 bases and J gave up 7 bases, with 16 bases separating them. Here the CDR3 DNA reads TGTGCCAGCAGCCTCACCAACGCGGGGCAGCCCCAGCATTTT. Its translation: CASSLTNAGQPQHF.

The J gene is TRBJ2-7, the V gene TRBV5-1, with TRBD1 matching 7 bases. CDR1 SGHRS and CDR2 YFSETQ come from the germline V gene. The length of the CDR3 is 16 residues. V shed 0 bases and J 4 bases; nucleotides not matched to a gene: 10. This chain's CDR3 is CASSLAGAGGGYEQYF. Here the CDR3 DNA reads TGCGCCAGCAGCTTGGCCGGAGCAGGGGGTGGGTACGAGCAGTACTTC.

This clone occurred a few times. The J gene is TRBJ2-7, the V gene TRBV30; 9 positions match TRBD1. The length of the CDR3 is 13 residues. V shed 0 bases and J 7 bases; nucleotides not matched to a gene: 4. Germline CDR1 is GTSNPN and CDR2 is SVGIG (reference sequence). The CDR3 reads CAWSVGQGWEQYF. The CDR3 DNA follows: TGTGCCTGGAGTGTGGGACAGGGTTGGGAGCAGTACTTC.

V is TRBV28 and J is TRBJ2-1, with 9 bases lining up with TRBD2. This CDR3 region has 16 residues. V lost 10 bases, J lost 1 base, and 11 bases stayed unmatched. Per the germline V gene, CDR1 is MDHEN and CDR2 is SYDVKM. CDR3 sequence reads: CAIMGRLAGSYNEQFF. Written as DNA, the CDR3 is TGTGCCATTATGGGTCGGCTAGCGGGGTCCTACAATGAGCAGTTCTTC.

The chain joins TRBV7-9 to TRBJ1-1; a possible D gene is TRBD1 (5 bases). Trimming stripped 6 bases from V and 1 base from J, with 9 bases between. Germline CDR1 is SEHNR and CDR2 is FQNEAQ (reference sequence). The CDR3 length is 13 residues. DNA of the CDR3: TGTGCCAGCAGGCGCACAGGGAACACTGAAGCTTTCTTT. Translated, it gives CASRRTGNTEAFF.

This clone is a singleton in its sample. The V call is TRBV7-9, the J call TRBJ1-1; weak D call: TRBD1 (6 bases). Germline V gives CDR1 SEHNR, CDR2 FQNEAQ (reference sequence). The CDR3 is made up of 15 amino acids. V lost 3 bases, J lost 2 bases, and 13 bases lay in between. CDR3 in DNA: TGTGCCAGCAGCTTCCCACAGGGTCTCAACACTGAAGCTTTCTTT. Amino acids: CASSFPQGLNTEAFF.

This chain links TRBV5-4 with TRBJ2-1; no reliable D call. Deletions cut 0 bases from V and 0 bases from J, with 7 bases between. CDR1 and CDR2 (germline): SGHNT, YYREEE (reference sequence). The CDR3 has 15 amino acids. CDR3 DNA sequence: TGTGCCAGCAGCTTGGAATCAAGCTCCTACAATGAGCAGTTCTTC. Its translation: CASSLESSSYNEQFF.

This chain connects TRBV4-2 to TRBJ2-1, with 10 nucleotides matching TRBD2. Germline V gives CDR1 LGHNA, CDR2 YNFKEQ. Trimming removed 0 bases from V and 6 bases from J; junction bases left unmatched: 11. CDR3 length: 18 residues. The CDR3, as DNA: TGTGCCAGCAGCCAAGATCCCACGGCTAGCGGGAGTCTCAATGAGCAGTTCTTC. It is translated as CASSQDPTASGSLNEQFF.

This rearrangement joins TRBV7-9 to TRBJ1-3; D perhaps matches TRBD1 (6 bases). Trimming left V 5 bases short and J 6 bases short, with 20 bases between. The CDR3 is 16 residues long. Germline CDR1 reads SEHNR; CDR2 reads FQNEAQ (reference sequence). CDR3 sequence reads: CASSTSSGDSENTIYF. DNA for the CDR3: TGTGCCAGCAGCACAAGTTCAGGGGATTCGGAAAACACCATATATTTT.

The chain couples TRBV5-1 to TRBJ2-1; 10 bases match TRBD2. The CDR3 has 15 amino acids. V lost 3 bases, J lost 4 bases, and 4 bases stayed unmatched. Germline values: CDR1 SGHRS, CDR2 YFSETQ. The CDR3 reads CASSSAGGYYNEQFF. The CDR3 DNA is TGCGCCAGCAGCTCAGCGGGAGGGTATTACAATGAGCAGTTCTTC.

This sequence joins TRBV28 and TRBJ2-7; weak D call: TRBD1 (6 bases). V lost 7 bases and J lost 0, with 13 bases in between. The germline gives CDR1 MDHEN, CDR2 SYDVKM. The CDR3 extends over 14 amino acids. In DNA form, the CDR3 reads TGTGCCAGCAAGACAGGCTTAAGCTCCTACGAGCAGTACTTC. Residues: CASKTGLSSYEQYF.

The V call is TRBV18, the J call TRBJ2-5, with D maybe TRBD2 (6 bases). From germline, CDR1 is KGHSH and CDR2 LQKENI. Trimming stripped 3 bases from V and 5 bases from J, with 16 bases between. The CDR3 length is 15 residues. This CDR3 reads CASSPYGGDRETQYF. DNA for the CDR3: TGTGCCAGCTCACCCTACGGGGGAGACCGGGAGACCCAGTACTTC.

J is TRBJ2-5 and V is TRBV7-2; TRBD1 matches at 10 bases. CDR1 and CDR2 from the germline V gene are SGHTA and FQGNSA. V was pared by 2 bases and J by 4 bases, with 13 bases of the junction left unmatched. The CDR3 consists of 18 residues. The CDR3 DNA reads TGTGCCAGCAGCTTAATCGGGACAGGGGCTGGCGGCAGAGAGACCCAGTACTTC. Amino acid sequence: CASSLIGTGAGGRETQYF.

V is TRBV29-1 and J is TRBJ1-2; 7 bases map to TRBD1. This CDR3 is built from 14 residues. The trim removed 7 bases at V and 5 bases at J, leaving 13 bases unmatched. Per germline, CDR1 SQVTM and CDR2 ANQGSEA. The DNA of the CDR3 is TGCAGCGCTGACCCCCGGGACAGACCTTATGGCTACACCTTC. Its protein product is CSADPRDRPYGYTF.

The chain links TRBV18 to TRBJ2-3; D might be TRBD2 (5 bases). The CDR3 runs 15 residues. Deletions cut 0 bases from V and 0 bases from J, with 7 bases between. Germline CDR1 and CDR2: KGHSH and LQKENI. CDR3 nucleotide sequence: TGTGCCAGCTCACCACCTTCGGGGAGCACAGATACGCAGTATTTT. Amino acids: CASSPPSGSTDTQYF.

This clone was observed a single time. The sample has other DNA sequences that encode this CDR3 too. The gene calls are TRBV19 and TRBJ2-1; 12 nucleotides match TRBD2. With 4 bases clipped from V and 4 bases from J, the junction kept 2 bases outside the gene matches. Germline V CDR1 and CDR2: LNHDA, SQIVND (reference sequence). This CDR3 is 15 amino acids long. The CDR3 coding sequence is TGTGCCAGTAGTAAAGGACTAGCGGGGTACAATGAGCAGTTCTTC. This translates into CASSKGLAGYNEQFF.

This chain joins TRBV9 and TRBJ1-1; D is ambiguous. The CDR3 is made up of 15 amino acids. Trimming shortened V by 2 bases and J by 2 bases, and 13 bases separated the two germline ends. The germline V gene encodes CDR1 SGDLS and CDR2 YYNGEE. CDR3 amino acids: CASSVAEGPNTEAFF. In DNA form, the CDR3 reads TGTGCCAGCAGCGTCGCCGAGGGCCCAAACACTGAAGCTTTCTTT.

V and J are TRBV4-2 and TRBJ2-2; 7 bases are shared with TRBD1. Per the germline V gene, CDR1 is LGHNA and CDR2 is YNFKEQ. V was pared by 4 bases and J by 2 bases, with 7 bases of the junction left unmatched. The CDR3 length is 16 residues. The CDR3 spells CASSLATGSNTGELFF. CDR3 in DNA: TGTGCCAGCAGCCTGGCGACAGGGTCAAACACCGGGGAGCTGTTTTTT.

The gene calls are TRBV9 and TRBJ2-4; no definite D call. V lost 0 bases and J 0 bases, leaving 7 bases between the germline ends. The CDR3 has 15 amino acids. CDR1 is SGDLS, CDR2 YYNGEE, per germline. Written as DNA, the CDR3 is TGTGCCAGCAGCGTAGATCCTTTAGCCAAAAACATTCAGTACTTC. Its translation: CASSVDPLAKNIQYF.

This chain joins TRBV28 and TRBJ1-2, with unresolved D. The CDR3 contains 12 residues. CDR1 MDHEN and CDR2 SYDVKM come from the germline V gene. Trimming took off 6 bases at V and 6 bases at J, with 11 bases between the two ends. CDR3 nucleotides: TGTGCCAGCAGAGGGTCAGCAAATGGCTACACCTTC. It yields the protein CASRGSANGYTF.

This chain uses TRBV28 with TRBJ2-7; D possibly corresponds to TRBD1 (6 bases). This CDR3 contains 14 residues. Germline V gene lookup returns CDR1 MDHEN and CDR2 SYDVKM. V dropped 6 bases and J dropped 0 bases, with 12 bases sitting between them. The CDR3, as DNA: TGTGCCAGCAGGGGGACACCGAACTCCTACGAGCAGTACTTC. Translated: CASRGTPNSYEQYF.